The sequence of this TCR beta chain was determined in a study of blood T cell repertoires in COVID-19. Study at large: Researchers got acute and convalescent COVID-19 samples from the United States, Italy and Spain. Nucleic acid was either cDNA or gDNA, and it came from T cells, B-cell-depleted T cells, or PBMCs.

Methods used by the authors: Scientists estimated how many nucleated cells there were by amplifying reference gene primers. The method was immunoSEQ multiplex PCR; TCRdb's version includes in-frame clones alone and lacks a portion of them. V, J and clone size are those of that table, while D and trimming were read from the DNA. The data hold approximately 12,000 clones, with approximately 88% observed a single time. This sequence originates from a human donor in a cohort sampled during active COVID-19. Sample: peripheral blood.

Here the CDR3 DNA reads TGTGCCAGCAGCTTAGGAGGAGTCCGGGGGGCTCTCATTCAGTACTTC. Protein: CASSLGGVRGALIQYF. This chain joins TRBV11-2 and TRBJ2-4; D is possibly TRBD2 (7 bases). Germline assignment: CDR1 SGHAT and CDR2 FQNNGV. Trimming shortened V by 1 base and J by 9 bases, and 19 bases separated the two germline ends. The CDR3 totals 16 residues.